A single sample gave rise to the 24 T cell receptor beta chains below, sequenced in a study of T cell clonotyping in hematopoietic cell transplantation. Some clones are missing from TCRdb's copy, which holds only in-frame ones; the method was immunoSEQ multiplex PCR. The sample records about 45,000 clones, roughly 92% being singletons. Input material: peripheral blood mononuclear cells. These receptor sequences come from a woman aged 45-65 years in good health. Some clones in this sample may be carry-over from other donors' samples.

Remarks on this clone: Its ends do not fully match the called genes, so a read error is possible. The chain uses TRBV5-1 and TRBJ2-2; D is possibly TRBD1 (5 bases). Germline values: CDR1 SGHRS, CDR2 YFSETQ. This CDR3 spans 14 amino acids. The chain's CDR3 is CASTLLQDTGELFF. CDR3 nucleotide sequence: TGCGCCAGCACCTTGCTACAGGACACCGGGGAGCTGTTTTTT. Based on the CDR3 plus reference TRBV5-1 and TRBJ2-2, the full variable domain is KAGVTQTPRYLIKTRGQQVTLSCSPISGHRSVSWYQQTPGQGLQFLFEYFSETQRNKGNFPGRFSGRQFSNSRSEMNVSTLELGDSALYLCASTLLQDTGELFFGEGSRLTVL.

The chain joins TRBV2 to TRBJ1-3, with 7 nucleotides matching TRBD1. This CDR3 has 13 amino acids. Germline V CDR1 and CDR2: SNHLY, FYNNEI. The junction had 5 bases not matched to a gene; V was cut back by 7 bases and J by 5 bases. The CDR3 region has the DNA TGTGCCAGCAAAGACAGGGTCAGAAACACCATATATTTT. Its translation: CASKDRVRNTIYF.

A single count supports this clone. V is TRBV6-6 and J is TRBJ2-7, with D maybe TRBD1 (6 bases). Germline V gene sequence: CDR1 MNHNY, CDR2 SVGAGI (reference sequence). Trimming removed 6 bases at V and 1 base at J, with 13 bases between. The CDR3 spans 14 residues. In DNA form, the CDR3 reads TGTGCCAGCAGGCGACAGGAGGAATCCTACGAGCAGTACTTC. Protein product: CASRRQEESYEQYF.

V gene TRBV6-5 combines with J gene TRBJ2-2, with D unresolved. V was cut by 6 bases and J by 6 bases, with 11 bases left in between. Germline V gene sequence: CDR1 MNHEY, CDR2 SVGAGI. The CDR3 is 13 amino acids. The CDR3 DNA follows: TGTGCCAGCAGCCGGCAGACCCCCGGGGAGCTGTTTTTT. Amino acids: CASSRQTPGELFF.

This clone was counted between two and nine times. The chain has TRBV4-3 and TRBJ2-6; maybe TRBD2 (5 bases). Deletions cut 1 base from V and 0 bases from J, with 7 bases between. Germline values: CDR1 LGHNA, CDR2 YSLEER. This CDR3 comprises 16 residues. CDR3 sequence: CASSQGGHSGANVLTF. As DNA, the CDR3 is TGCGCCAGCAGCCAAGGAGGGCACTCTGGGGCCAACGTCCTGACTTTC.

This chain connects TRBV28 to TRBJ1-2; the D is unclear. The CDR3 contains 14 residues. Trimming shortened V by 5 bases and J by 4 bases, and 14 bases separated the two germline ends. Per the germline V gene, CDR1 is MDHEN and CDR2 is SYDVKM. The DNA for the CDR3 is TGTGCCAGCAGTACCTTCGCAAGGAGCTATGGCTACACCTTC. Protein sequence: CASSTFARSYGYTF.

The chain has TRBV19 and TRBJ2-5; 12 positions agree with TRBD1. Trimming at V came to 8 bases and at J to 5 bases, leaving 3 bases not matched to a gene. The CDR3 is 13 residues long. Germline CDR1 and CDR2: LNHDA and SQIVND (reference sequence). The CDR3 sequence is CASRDRGQETQYF. CDR3 coding DNA: TGTGCCAGTCGGGACAGGGGGCAGGAGACCCAGTACTTC.

V and J are TRBV15 and TRBJ1-3; D is perhaps TRBD1 (5 bases). V was shortened by 0 bases and J by 4 bases, with 13 bases between the two germline ends. The CDR3 has 16 residues. Germline-derived CDR1 and CDR2 are LNHNV and YYDKDF (reference sequence). The CDR3 spells CATSRDREGAGNTIYF. The CDR3 DNA follows: TGTGCCACCAGCAGAGACAGGGAAGGAGCGGGAAACACCATATATTTT.

The chain uses TRBV5-6 and TRBJ2-7; weak D call: TRBD2 (7 bases). Germline V gene lookup returns CDR1 SGHDT and CDR2 YYEEEE. Trimming shortened V by 4 bases and J by 1 base, and 12 bases separated the two germline ends. This CDR3 region has 14 residues. CDR3 sequence: CASSPGGPSYEQYF. CDR3 DNA: TGTGCCAGCAGCCCCGGGGGGCCTTCCTACGAGCAGTACTTC.

This chain uses TRBV5-4 with TRBJ1-1, with D possibly matching TRBD1 (6 bases). The ends were cut back, 3 bases at V and 3 bases at J, with 9 bases in the middle. This CDR3 comprises 13 residues. Germline V gene sequence: CDR1 SGHNT, CDR2 YYREEE (reference sequence). CDR3 region: CASSWGADTEAFF. CDR3 sequence (DNA): TGTGCCAGCAGCTGGGGGGCTGACACTGAAGCTTTCTTT.

This clone was seen just once. The V call is TRBV2, the J call TRBJ2-3, with TRBD2 identical over 14 bases. The CDR3 is 15 amino acids. V lost 6 bases and J lost 5; bases outside the gene matches: 4. CDR1 SNHLY and CDR2 FYNNEI come from the germline V gene. CDR3 sequence: CASRGTSGGVDTQYF. As DNA, the CDR3 is TGTGCCAGCAGAGGGACTAGCGGGGGTGTAGATACGCAGTATTTT.

The table lists this clone with a count of one. This chain joins TRBV2 and TRBJ1-2; tentatively, D is TRBD1 (5 bases). Germline V CDR1 and CDR2: SNHLY, FYNNEI. This CDR3 has 14 residues. V lost 4 bases and J lost 3, with 12 bases in between. CDR3 region: CASSGTGPYYGYTF. The CDR3 coding sequence is TGTGCCAGCAGTGGAACAGGACCTTACTATGGCTACACCTTC.

This chain joins TRBV9 and TRBJ1-1; TRBD1 aligns across 8 bases. CDR1 is SGDLS, CDR2 YYNGEE, per germline. The CDR3 has 14 amino acids. Trimming removed 4 bases from V and 3 bases from J; junction bases left unmatched: 5. The CDR3 is CASSLQGVDTEAFF. DNA of the CDR3: TGTGCCAGCAGCTTACAGGGGGTTGACACTGAAGCTTTCTTT.

The rearrangement joins TRBV7-2 to TRBJ2-7; tentatively, D is TRBD1 or TRBD2 (6 bases each). CDR3 length: 16 residues. The germline CDR1 and CDR2 sequences are SGHTA and FQGNSA. V lost 1 base and J lost 2, with 15 bases in between. The CDR3 sequence: CASSLGGAATTYEQYF. DNA for the CDR3: TGTGCCAGCAGCTTAGGGGGGGCAGCTACAACCTACGAGCAGTACTTC. The variable domain in full, completed from reference TRBV7-2 and TRBJ2-7, reads GAGVSQSPSNKVTEKGKDVELRCDPISGHTALYWYRQSLGQGLEFLIYFQGNSAPDKSGLPSDRFSAERTGGSVSTLTIQRTQQEDSAVYLCASSLGGAATTYEQYFGPGTRLTVT.

The sample holds one count of this clone. The rearrangement links TRBV20-1 to TRBJ1-1; unclear D gene. The length of the CDR3 is 11 residues. CDR1 DFQATT and CDR2 SNEGSKA come from the germline V gene (reference sequence). The germline V and J ends were trimmed by 7 bases and 1 base, with 7 bases remaining between them. This CDR3 is CSGFRNTEAFF. Here the CDR3 DNA reads TGCAGTGGATTCCGGAACACTGAAGCTTTCTTT.

The V gene is TRBV27, the J gene TRBJ1-5; possible D gene TRBD1, 5 bases. The CDR3 loop spans 15 amino acids. With 2 bases removed from V and 1 base from J, the gap between germline ends came to 9 bases. Germline V gene sequence: CDR1 MNHEY, CDR2 SMNVEV (reference sequence). Here the CDR3 reads CASSLSWDSNQPQHF. CDR3 DNA sequence: TGTGCCAGCAGTTTAAGTTGGGACAGCAATCAGCCCCAGCATTTT.

The V call is TRBV18, the J call TRBJ2-7; D might be TRBD2 (6 bases). The CDR3 totals 15 residues. V gave up 5 bases and J gave up 3 bases, with 17 bases separating them. Germline V gene lookup returns CDR1 KGHSH and CDR2 LQKENI. CDR3 nucleotides: TGTGCCAGCTCATCCCTTCCGGGAGAGAACTACGAGCAGTACTTC. Translation: CASSSLPGENYEQYF. The complete variable domain, with remaining parts taken from reference TRBV18 and TRBJ2-7, reads NAGVMQNPRHLVRRRGQEARLRCSPMKGHSHVYWYRQLPEEGLKFMVYLQKENIIDESGMPKERFSAEFPKEGPSILRIQQVVRGDSAAYFCASSSLPGENYEQYFGPGTRLTVT.

This clone has only a few counts. This chain joins TRBV29-1 and TRBJ1-5, with TRBD1 as a possible D gene (5 bases). Trimming removed 4 bases at V and 2 bases at J, with 18 bases between. This CDR3 comprises 16 residues. Germline V gene sequence: CDR1 SQVTM, CDR2 ANQGSEA. In nucleotides, the CDR3 is TGCAGCGTTGTCCCGGGGACCGACGGGGGCAATCAGCCCCAGCATTTT. It is translated as CSVVPGTDGGNQPQHF.

This chain's CDR3 is CASSLGVADLTKNYGYTF. CDR3 bases: TGTGCCAGCAGCCTCGGGGTAGCGGACCTAACCAAAAACTATGGCTACACCTTC. This chain links TRBV27 with TRBJ1-2; D not certain. Germline V gene sequence: CDR1 MNHEY, CDR2 SMNVEV (reference sequence). The V end was cut by 6 bases, the J end by 2 bases, with 25 bases between. The CDR3 has 18 residues.

This clone was seen a few times. V and J are TRBV15 and TRBJ2-7; 7 bases fit TRBD2. Trimming took 0 bases from V and 7 from J; bases not matched to a gene: 6. CDR3 length: 14 residues. Germline CDR1 reads LNHNV; CDR2 reads YYDKDF (reference sequence). This CDR3 is CATSRDREAGEQYF. CDR3 in DNA: TGTGCCACCAGCAGAGACCGCGAAGCGGGGGAGCAGTACTTC.

V and J are TRBV2 and TRBJ1-4; 8 bases are a match to TRBD1. There are 15 residues in the CDR3. CDR1 and CDR2 (germline): SNHLY, FYNNEI. J gave up 7 bases and V 5 bases, and 9 bases lay outside the gene matches. The CDR3 is CASSRFRTGLEKLFF. As DNA, the CDR3 is TGTGCCAGCAGTCGATTCCGGACAGGGCTTGAAAAACTGTTTTTT.

This rearrangement joins TRBV5-1 to TRBJ2-5, with 9 bases lining up with TRBD1. The germline CDR1 and CDR2 sequences are SGHRS and YFSETQ. The CDR3 loop spans 14 amino acids. Trimming at V came to 1 base and at J to 3 bases, leaving 1 base not matched to a gene. CDR3 loop: CASSLTGGEETQYF. DNA of the CDR3: TGCGCCAGCAGCTTGACAGGGGGCGAAGAGACCCAGTACTTC.

This sequence joins TRBV10-3 and TRBJ1-2, with D perhaps matching TRBD1 (5 bases). V was trimmed by 7 bases and J by 4 bases, leaving 10 bases between them. The CDR3 is 12 residues long. CDR1 is ENHRY, CDR2 SYGVKD, per germline. CDR3 sequence (DNA): TGTGCCATCAAAGACGGGGGCTATGGCTACACCTTC. This codes for CAIKDGGYGYTF.

The chain employs TRBV4-3 and TRBJ2-7, with TRBD1 matching 8 bases. Unmatched junction bases numbered 7, after V lost 4 bases and J lost 2 bases. CDR3 length equals 15 residues. Germline V gene lookup returns CDR1 LGHNA and CDR2 YSLEER. The CDR3 DNA sequence: TGCGCCAGCAGCCTAACGAAACAGGGGGCCTACGAGCAGTACTTC. Amino acid sequence: CASSLTKQGAYEQYF.